This T cell receptor beta chain was documented in a study of blood T cell repertoires in COVID-19. Background on the study: T cells, B-cell-depleted T cells, or PBMCs provided the cDNA or gDNA that served as material.

The repertoire was sequenced with immunoSEQ multiplex PCR; TCRdb's copy has only in-frame clones and lacks some. The sample has approximately 240,000 clones, approximately 90% seen once. The clonotype was recovered from a woman aged 18-35 years who had recovered from COVID-19. Sequencing was carried out using peripheral blood.

As DNA, the CDR3 is TGTGCCAGTAGTATGATGGTACAGGCTGGCACTGAAGCTTTCTTT. Protein product: CASSMMVQAGTEAFF. This sequence joins TRBV19 and TRBJ1-1, with TRBD1 as a possible D gene (5 bases). Germline assignment: CDR1 LNHDA and CDR2 SQIVND (reference sequence). This CDR3 has 15 residues. V dropped 3 bases and J dropped 4 bases, with 15 bases sitting between them.